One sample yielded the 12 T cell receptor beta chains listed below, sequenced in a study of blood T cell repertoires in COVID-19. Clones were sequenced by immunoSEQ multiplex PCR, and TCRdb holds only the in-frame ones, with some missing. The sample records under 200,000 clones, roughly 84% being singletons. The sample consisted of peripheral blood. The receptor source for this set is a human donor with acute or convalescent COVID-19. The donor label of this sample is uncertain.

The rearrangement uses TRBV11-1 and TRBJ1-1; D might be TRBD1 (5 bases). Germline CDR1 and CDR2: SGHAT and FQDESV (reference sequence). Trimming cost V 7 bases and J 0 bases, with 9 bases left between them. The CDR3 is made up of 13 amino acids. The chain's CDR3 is CASTKGVNTEAFF. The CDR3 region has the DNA TGTGCCAGCACCAAAGGGGTGAACACTGAAGCTTTCTTT.

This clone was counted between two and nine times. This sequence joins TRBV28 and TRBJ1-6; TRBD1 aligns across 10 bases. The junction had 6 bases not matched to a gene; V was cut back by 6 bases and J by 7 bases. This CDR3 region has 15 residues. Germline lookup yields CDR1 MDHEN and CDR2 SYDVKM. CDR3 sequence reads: CASRKGDRGNSPLHF. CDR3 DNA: TGTGCCAGCAGAAAGGGGGACAGGGGCAATTCACCCCTCCACTTT.

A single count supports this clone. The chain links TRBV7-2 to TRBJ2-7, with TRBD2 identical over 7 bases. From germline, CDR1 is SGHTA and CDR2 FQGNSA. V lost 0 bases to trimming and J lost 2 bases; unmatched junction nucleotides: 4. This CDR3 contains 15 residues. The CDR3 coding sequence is TGTGCCAGCAGCTTAGCGGGAGGGCCGGCCTACGAGCAGTACTTC. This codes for CASSLAGGPAYEQYF.

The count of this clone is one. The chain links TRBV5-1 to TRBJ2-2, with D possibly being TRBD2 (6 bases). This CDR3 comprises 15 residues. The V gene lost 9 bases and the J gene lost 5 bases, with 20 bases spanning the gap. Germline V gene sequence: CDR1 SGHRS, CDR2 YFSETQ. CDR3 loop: CATTPGGAGTGELFF. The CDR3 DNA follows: TGCGCCACCACGCCCGGCGGGGCGGGAACCGGGGAGCTGTTTTTT.

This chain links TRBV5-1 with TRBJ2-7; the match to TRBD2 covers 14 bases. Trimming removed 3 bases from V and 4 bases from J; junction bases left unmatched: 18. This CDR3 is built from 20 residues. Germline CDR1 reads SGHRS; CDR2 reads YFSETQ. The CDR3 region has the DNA TGCGCCAGCAGCTGGTCCCACGGGACTAGCGGGAGAGGTGGCCTTTACGAGCAGTACTTC. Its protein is CASSWSHGTSGRGGLYEQYF. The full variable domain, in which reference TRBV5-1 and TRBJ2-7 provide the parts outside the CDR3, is KAGVTQTPRYLIKTRGQQVTLSCSPISGHRSVSWYQQTPGQGLQFLFEYFSETQRNKGNFPGRFSGRQFSNSRSEMNVSTLELGDSALYLCASSWSHGTSGRGGLYEQYFGPGTRLTVT.

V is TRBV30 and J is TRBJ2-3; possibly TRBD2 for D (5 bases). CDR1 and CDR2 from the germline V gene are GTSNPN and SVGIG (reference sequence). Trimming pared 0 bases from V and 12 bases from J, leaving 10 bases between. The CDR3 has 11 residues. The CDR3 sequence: CAWSVSANQYF. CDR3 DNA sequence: TGTGCCTGGAGTGTTAGCGCGAATCAGTATTTT.

CDR3: CSVTAVEGAEQYF. The CDR3 DNA reads as TGCAGCGTTACGGCAGTAGAGGGGGCCGAGCAGTACTTC. The V and J genes are TRBV29-1 and TRBJ2-7; TRBD1 matches 7 bases. V was clipped by 5 bases and J by 6 bases; unmatched bases: 10. CDR3 length: 13 residues. CDR1 SQVTM and CDR2 ANQGSEA come from the germline V gene.

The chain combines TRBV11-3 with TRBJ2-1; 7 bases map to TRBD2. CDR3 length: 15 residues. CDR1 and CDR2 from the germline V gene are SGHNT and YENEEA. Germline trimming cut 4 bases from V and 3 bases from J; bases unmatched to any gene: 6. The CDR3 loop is CASSSGTTIYNEQFF. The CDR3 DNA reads TGTGCCAGCAGCTCCGGGACTACCATCTACAATGAGCAGTTCTTC.

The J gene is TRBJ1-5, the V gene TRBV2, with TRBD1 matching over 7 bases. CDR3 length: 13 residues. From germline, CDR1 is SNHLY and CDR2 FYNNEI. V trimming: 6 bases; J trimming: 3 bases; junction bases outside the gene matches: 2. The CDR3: CASRGTDNQPQHF. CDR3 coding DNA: TGTGCCAGCAGAGGGACAGACAATCAGCCCCAGCATTTT.

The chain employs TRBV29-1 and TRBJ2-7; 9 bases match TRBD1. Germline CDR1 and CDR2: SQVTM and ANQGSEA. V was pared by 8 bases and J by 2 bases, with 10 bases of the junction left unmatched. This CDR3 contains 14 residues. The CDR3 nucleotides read TGCAGCACTAGACAGGGGGACTCCACCTACGAGCAGTACTTC. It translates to CSTRQGDSTYEQYF.

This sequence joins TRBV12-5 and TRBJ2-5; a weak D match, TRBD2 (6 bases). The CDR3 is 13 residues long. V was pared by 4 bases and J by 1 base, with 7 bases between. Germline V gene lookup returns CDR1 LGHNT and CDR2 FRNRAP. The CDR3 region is CASGSGLQETQYF. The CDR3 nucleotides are TGTGCTAGTGGTTCGGGACTCCAAGAGACCCAGTACTTC. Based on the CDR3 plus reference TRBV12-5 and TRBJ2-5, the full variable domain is DARVTQTPRHKVTEMGQEVTMRCQPILGHNTVFWYRQTMMQGLELLAYFRNRAPLDDSGMPKDRFSAEMPDATLATLKIQPSEPRDSAVYFCASGSGLQETQYFGPGTRLLVL.

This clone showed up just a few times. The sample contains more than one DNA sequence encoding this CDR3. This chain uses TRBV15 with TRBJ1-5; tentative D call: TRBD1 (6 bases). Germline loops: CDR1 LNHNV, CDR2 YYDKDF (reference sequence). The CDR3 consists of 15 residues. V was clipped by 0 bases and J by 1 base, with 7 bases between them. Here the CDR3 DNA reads TGTGCCACCAGCAGAGATAGGGGGAGCAATCAGCCCCAGCATTTT. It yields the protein CATSRDRGSNQPQHF.